This TCR beta chain emerged from a study of shared T cell receptors in the human thymus. Assay used: immunoSEQ multiplex PCR; TCRdb lists only in-frame clones, some missing. The sample has 640,000 or so clones; approximately 87% are singletons. V lost 3 bases and J 2 bases, leaving 15 bases between the germline ends. Germline CDR1 reads SGHDT; CDR2 reads YYEEEE. This CDR3 has 15 residues. These records were also assigned to another study, of human thymus T cells. According to that study: Infants, healthy and Finnish, who were having corrective surgery for congenital heart defects served as donors. Obtained as resections during corrective heart surgery, the thymus tissue was then studied. The authors found apparently biased V and J gene usage in thymic and blood repertoires. Among unrelated individuals, related research reported thymic repertoires that overlapped highly.

This clonotype originated in a boy younger than two with a congenital heart defect. The sequenced sample was thymocytes. The chain links TRBV5-6 to TRBJ2-7; D is perhaps TRBD1 (6 bases). This CDR3 is CASSYGRGGAYEQYF. Here the CDR3 DNA reads TGTGCCAGCAGCTATGGACGAGGGGGAGCCTACGAGCAGTACTTC.